This record concerns one T cell receptor beta chain sequence. This record belongs to a study of OX40 agonist ivuxolimab in advanced cancers. The overall study: Patients were roughly 83% male with ages about 20 to 79, mean roughly 64.

Sequencing used immunoSEQ multiplex PCR; TCRdb keeps in-frame clones, though not all of them. The sample includes just under 100,000 clones, less than 95% seen only once; the top ten take about 0.18%. The CDR3 spans 15 residues. V lost 1 base and J lost 9, with 16 bases in between. Germline V CDR1 and CDR2: LNHDA, SQIVND (reference sequence). The chain couples TRBV19 to TRBJ1-5; no reliable D call. The sequences come from CD4+ or CD8+ T cells sorted from blood, collected in a trial of the OX40 agonist ivuxolimab. The sequence came from an adult with an advanced solid tumor such as melanoma, head and neck, liver or kidney cancer. CDR3 nucleotides: TGTGCCAGTAGTATAGCACGGAGTGGGGTGGGGCCCCAGCATTTT. As protein: CASSIARSGVGPQHF.